This is a list of T cell receptor beta chains from one sample in a study of T cell responses to AZD1222 COVID-19 vaccine. This table comes from immunoSEQ multiplex PCR, and its TCRdb copy is limited to in-frame clones, with some not included. The sample records 200,000 to 300,000 clones, over 90% being singletons. The specimen was peripheral blood, collected on day 0 of AZD1222 vaccination. These receptors were obtained from an adult in good health. Each CDR3 is given with its conserved first and last residue. A D gene is named only where the DNA matches it firmly. Not every row has a clone size; where given, it reads once, few, many or a size class.

>TRBJ2-7|.|.|TRBV6-5
CASSPQPPYEQYF
TGTGCCAGCAGTCCTCAGCCTCCCTACGAGCAGTACTTC
>TRBJ1-2|.|.|TRBV28
CASAREQDGYTF
TGTGCCAGCGCCAGGGAGCAGGATGGCTACACCTTC
>TRBJ1-6|.|few|TRBV28
CASSLEGRFSPLHF
TGTGCCAGCAGTTTAGAGGGGAGATTTTCACCCCTCCACTTT
>TRBJ1-1|.|.|TRBV14
CASSQATGGAGTEAFF
TGTGCCAGCAGCCAGGCCACCGGTGGGGCGGGGACTGAAGCTTTCTTT
>TRBJ1-2|.|.|TRBV5-1
CASSLARGSATNYGYTF
TGCGCCAGCAGCTTGGCGAGGGGATCTGCGACTAACTATGGCTACACCTTC
>TRBJ2-2|TRBD2|.|TRBV7-2
CASSAYPPGTSGSLGELFF
TGTGCCAGCAGCGCCTACCCTCCCGGGACTAGCGGGAGTCTCGGGGAGCTGTTTTTT
>TRBJ1-5|TRBD1|once|TRBV2
CASRPGTGANQPQHF
TGTGCCAGCAGGCCCGGGACAGGGGCCAATCAGCCCCAGCATTTT
>TRBJ2-7|.|.|TRBV19
CASSLSSAYEQYF
TGTGCCAGTAGTTTGTCTAGCGCGTACGAGCAGTACTTC
>TRBJ2-3|.|.|TRBV6-1
CASSEYNREETDTQYF
TGTGCCAGCAGTGAATATAATAGGGAGGAGACAGATACGCAGTATTTT
>TRBJ1-1|.|once|TRBV5-1
CASSSERDTEAFF
TGCGCCAGCAGCTCGGAGAGGGACACTGAAGCTTTCTTT
>TRBJ2-6|.|.|TRBV2
CASSLRGSGANVLTF
TGTGCCAGCAGCCTTCGGGGCTCTGGGGCCAACGTCCTGACTTTC
>TRBJ2-3|.|.|TRBV9
CASSVGGVATDTQYF
TGTGCCAGCAGCGTAGGGGGAGTAGCCACAGATACGCAGTATTTT
>TRBJ2-7|.|.|TRBV12-5
CASGTSEGEGREQYF
TGTGCTAGTGGTACGTCCGAGGGAGAGGGCCGCGAGCAGTACTTC
>TRBJ2-2|TRBD1|.|TRBV29-1
CSVEQGAGTGELFF
TGCAGCGTTGAACAGGGGGCTGGGACCGGGGAGCTGTTTTTT
>TRBJ2-6|.|once|TRBV2
CVSSENSPGANVLTF
TGTGTCAGCAGTGAAAATAGCCCTGGGGCCAACGTCCTGACTTTC